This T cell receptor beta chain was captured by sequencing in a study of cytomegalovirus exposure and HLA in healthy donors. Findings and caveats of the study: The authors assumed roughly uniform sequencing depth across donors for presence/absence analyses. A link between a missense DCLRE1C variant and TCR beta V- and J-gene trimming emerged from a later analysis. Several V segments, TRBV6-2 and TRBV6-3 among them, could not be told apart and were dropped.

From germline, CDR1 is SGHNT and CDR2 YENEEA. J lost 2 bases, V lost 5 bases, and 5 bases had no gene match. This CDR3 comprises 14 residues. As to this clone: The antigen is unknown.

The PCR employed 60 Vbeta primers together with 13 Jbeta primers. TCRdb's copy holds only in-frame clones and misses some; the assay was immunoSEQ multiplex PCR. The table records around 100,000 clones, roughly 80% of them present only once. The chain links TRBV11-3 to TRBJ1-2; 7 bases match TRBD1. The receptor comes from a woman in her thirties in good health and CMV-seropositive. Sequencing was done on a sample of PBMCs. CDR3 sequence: CASSPARGNYGYTF. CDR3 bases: TGTGCCAGCAGCCCCGCCAGGGGGAACTATGGCTACACCTTC.